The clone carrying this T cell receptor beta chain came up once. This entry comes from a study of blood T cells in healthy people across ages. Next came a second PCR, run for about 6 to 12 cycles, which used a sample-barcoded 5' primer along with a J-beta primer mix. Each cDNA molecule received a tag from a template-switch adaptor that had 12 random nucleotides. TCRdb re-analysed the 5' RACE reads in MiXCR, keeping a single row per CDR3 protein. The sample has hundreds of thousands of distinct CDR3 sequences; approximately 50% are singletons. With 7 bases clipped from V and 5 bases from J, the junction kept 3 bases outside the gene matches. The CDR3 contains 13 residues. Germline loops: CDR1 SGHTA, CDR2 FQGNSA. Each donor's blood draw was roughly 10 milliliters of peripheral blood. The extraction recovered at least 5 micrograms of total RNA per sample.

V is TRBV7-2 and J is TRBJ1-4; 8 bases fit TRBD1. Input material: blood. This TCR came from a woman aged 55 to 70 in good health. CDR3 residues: CASTRTGNEKLFF. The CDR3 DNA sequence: TGTGCCAGCACCCGGACAGGGAATGAAAAACTGTTTTTT. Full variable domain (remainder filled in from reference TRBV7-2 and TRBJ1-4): GAGVSQSPSNKVTEKGKDVELRCDPISGHTALYWYRQSLGQGLEFLIYFQGNSAPDKSGLPSDRFSAERTGGSVSTLTIQRTQQEDSAVYLCASTRTGNEKLFFGSGTQLSVL.